These 7 T cell receptor beta chains were all obtained from the same sample, sequenced in a study of tumour-infiltrating T cells in Burkitt lymphoma (TCRdb year 2020). Preparation of the library involved the immunoSEQ multiplex PCR assay. TCRdb took over this immuneACCESS table, retaining in-frame rearrangements with V and J assigned. Such tables are incomplete; in checked studies, under half of the missing clones stem from an unresolved V gene, and the remainder is unexplained. Counted in this sample were 1,500 to 2,500 clones; less than 15% of them appeared once. The ten most abundant clones make up 7.3% of the sample. The sequenced sample consisted of tumor tissue. These receptors were taken from a human donor with Burkitt lymphoma.

V and J are TRBV4-3 and TRBJ1-5; D may be TRBD1 (5 bases). V lost 1 base and J 8 bases, leaving 18 bases between the germline ends. In germline, CDR1 is LGHNA, CDR2 YSLEER. The CDR3 contains 16 residues. The CDR3 DNA sequence: TGCGCCAGCAGCCAAGTCCCGCTAGGAGGAGGGGAGCCCCAGCATTTT. As protein: CASSQVPLGGGEPQHF.

This clone was picked up a small number of times. The chain joins TRBV4-3 to TRBJ1-3; unclear D gene. V dropped 0 bases and J dropped 1 base, with 7 bases sitting between them. CDR3 size: 15 residues. Germline values: CDR1 LGHNA, CDR2 YSLEER. CDR3 in amino acids: CASSQDIISGNTIYF. The CDR3 coding sequence is TGCGCCAGCAGCCAAGATATCATATCTGGAAACACCATATATTTT.

The rearrangement links TRBV4-1 to TRBJ1-5; D call uncertain. Germline CDR1 and CDR2: MGHRA and YSYEKL. Trimming cost V 0 bases and J 0 bases, with 12 bases left between them. The CDR3 spans 17 residues. The CDR3 bases are TGCGCCAGCAGCCAAGATCACGGGGTATTTAGCAATCAGCCCCAGCATTTT. Encoded protein: CASSQDHGVFSNQPQHF.

The gene calls are TRBV14 and TRBJ1-2; D is perhaps TRBD1 (5 bases). The CDR3 loop spans 13 amino acids. The V gene's germline CDR1 is SGHDN and CDR2 FVKESK. Trimming took 4 bases from V and 2 from J, leaving 8 bases between them. The CDR3 reads CASSPGRNYGYTF. CDR3 DNA sequence: TGTGCCAGCAGCCCGGGACGGAACTATGGCTACACCTTC. Based on the CDR3 plus reference TRBV14 and TRBJ1-2, the full variable domain is EAGVTQFPSHSVIEKGQTVTLRCDPISGHDNLYWYRRVMGKEIKFLLHFVKESKQDESGMPNNRFLAERTGGTYSTLKVQPAELEDSGVYFCASSPGRNYGYTFGSGTRLTVV.

Turning to this clone: Other nucleotide sequences from this sample produce the same CDR3. This sequence joins TRBV7-2 and TRBJ2-7; the match to TRBD1 covers 7 bases. The germline V gene encodes CDR1 SGHTA and CDR2 FQGNSA. Trimming took 2 bases from V and 7 from J; bases not matched to a gene: 11. The CDR3 is 15 amino acids. The CDR3 nucleotides read TGTGCCAGCAGCTTATCAGGGGGTCCACAGGGGGAGCAGTACTTC. As protein: CASSLSGGPQGEQYF.

This clone was seen only a few times. V gene TRBV4-3 combines with J gene TRBJ1-2; 8 nucleotides align to TRBD1. CDR1 LGHNA and CDR2 YSLEER come from the germline V gene. V was pared by 1 base and J by 4 bases, with 5 bases of the junction left unmatched. This CDR3 spans 15 amino acids. The CDR3 protein is CASSQGTGSGYGYTF. For the CDR3, the DNA is TGCGCCAGCAGCCAAGGGACAGGGAGTGGCTATGGCTACACCTTC.

This clone has only a few counts. This rearrangement joins TRBV23-1 to TRBJ1-3; TRBD1 might be the D (5 bases). TRBV23-1 is recorded as an ORF, its role being uncertain. The CDR3 runs 16 residues. Trimming shortened V by 0 bases and J by 0 bases, and 9 bases separated the two germline ends. The CDR3 bases are TGCGCCAGCAGTCAATCCAGGGTTCACTCTGGAAACACCATATATTTT. The encoded protein is CASSQSRVHSGNTIYF.